The clone carrying this T cell receptor (beta chain) was detected many times. As yet, its antigen is unknown. The data are from a study of human T cells and chemical hapten exposure. Study-level information: Affected patients, primarily female, had alopecia areata, totalis or universalis. Study observations and caveats: TCRs above 1 in 1000 frequency stayed constant with DPC sensitization. Expanded TCRs clustered into significantly more large CDR3 similarity groups than controls, the analysis revealed.

Germline V lookup: CDR1 DFQATT, CDR2 SNEGSKA (reference sequence). The CDR3 totals 12 residues. Trimming left V 4 bases short and J 5 bases short, with 11 bases between. Time point meaning: pre-sensitization, week 0. Treatment of the sample: therapeutic diphenylcyclopropenone sensitization with weekly scalp DPC. TCRdb fed the RACE reads into MiXCR, producing one record per CDR3 protein. This table has tens of thousands of distinct CDR3 sequences, roughly a tenth appearing once. This receptor was taken from a middle-aged man with alopecia areata. Some clones in this sample may be carry-over from other donors' samples. Sequenced material: whole blood, taken in connection with sensitization to the hapten diphenylcyclopropenone (DPC). This chain connects TRBV20-1 to TRBJ1-2; D call uncertain. The CDR3 spells CSAKPGSYGYTF. The CDR3 nucleotides are TGCAGTGCTAAGCCGGGAAGTTATGGCTACACCTTC.